The entry below describes one T cell receptor (beta chain). Its antigen is not identified. This sample was taken from a study of cytomegalovirus exposure and HLA in healthy donors. Study-wide context: An analysis done earlier identified more than 90 million unique TCR beta sequences from about 179 million T cells.

Study results and limitations: With further analysis later on, most CMV-associated TCR beta chains appeared HLA-restricted. A later analysis linked a missense variant in DCLRE1C to the trimming of TCR beta V and J genes. Cytomegalovirus association was assigned to 150 to 200 TCR beta chains.

Primers: 60 Vbeta forward and 13 Jbeta reverse. The repertoire was sequenced with immunoSEQ multiplex PCR; TCRdb's copy has only in-frame clones and lacks some. The data show some 87,000 clones, 70% seen once. Sequenced material: PBMCs. The clonotype was recovered from a woman aged 45-65 years in good health and CMV-seropositive.

The CDR3 protein is CASRLRTGATGELFF. The DNA of the CDR3 is TGTGCCAGCAGACTTCGGACAGGGGCCACCGGGGAGCTGTTTTTT. The genes are TRBV2 and TRBJ2-2; TRBD1 aligns across 9 bases. The trim removed 6 bases at V and 4 bases at J, leaving 6 bases unmatched. The CDR3 sequence is 15 residues long. From germline, CDR1 is SNHLY and CDR2 FYNNEI.